A single sample is the source of the 23 T cell receptor beta chains below, sequenced in a study of blood T cell repertoires in COVID-19. Profiled with immunoSEQ multiplex PCR; TCRdb holds only in-frame clones, not every one. The sample carries about 170,000 clones, approximately 88% recorded once. The source material was peripheral blood. Every receptor here comes from a woman aged 55-70 years with acute or convalescent COVID-19.

The chain is built from TRBV30 and TRBJ2-6, with D perhaps TRBD2 (5 bases). The CDR3 totals 15 residues. Trimming shortened V by 2 bases and J by 0 bases, and 8 bases separated the two germline ends. CDR1 and CDR2 from the germline V gene are GTSNPN and SVGIG (reference sequence). The CDR3 sequence: CAWSRRDSGANVLTF. The CDR3 DNA is TGTGCCTGGAGTCGACGGGACTCTGGGGCCAACGTCCTGACTTTC. Full variable domain (outside the CDR3, taken from reference TRBV30 and TRBJ2-6): SQTIHQWPATLVQPVGSPLSLECTVEGTSNPNLYWYRQAAGRGLQLLFYSVGIGQISSEVPQNLSASRPQDRQFILSSKKLLLSDSGFYLCAWSRRDSGANVLTFGAGSRLTVL.

The rearrangement joins TRBV28 to TRBJ1-2; possibly TRBD1 for D (6 bases). Germline V gives CDR1 MDHEN, CDR2 SYDVKM. The CDR3 totals 16 residues. V dropped 2 bases and J dropped 3 bases, with 16 bases sitting between them. The CDR3 nucleotides read TGTGCCAGCAGTTTAAGGACAGAGGGCTTTTACTATGGCTACACCTTC. Its translation is CASSLRTEGFYYGYTF.

This clone was seen a handful of times. This CDR3 is CASAAGRSFYEQYF. The CDR3 bases are TGTGCCAGCGCCGCAGGGCGTTCCTTCTACGAGCAGTACTTC. This rearrangement joins TRBV7-2 to TRBJ2-7, with D possibly matching TRBD1 (5 bases). V gave up 8 bases and J gave up 3 bases, with 17 bases separating them. CDR3 length equals 14 residues. Germline V gene lookup returns CDR1 SGHTA and CDR2 FQGNSA.

This clone was detected a few times. The chain links TRBV12-3 or TRBV12-4 to TRBJ1-1, with D possibly being TRBD1 (5 bases). Trimming pared 6 bases from V and 6 bases from J, leaving 14 bases between. The CDR3 runs to 13 residues. As DNA, the CDR3 is TGTGCCAGCAGGGAGGGGAGTCCCGCTGAAGCTTTCTTT. This codes for CASREGSPAEAFF.

The V and J genes are TRBV18 and TRBJ2-6; D gene uncertain. The V end was cut by 2 bases, the J end by 1 base, with 12 bases between. The germline V gene encodes CDR1 KGHSH and CDR2 LQKENI. This CDR3 has 17 residues. CDR3 bases: TGTGCCAGCTCACCAACGGTAACAGCTTCTGGGGCCAACGTCCTGACTTTC. Its translation is CASSPTVTASGANVLTF. Based on the CDR3 plus reference TRBV18 and TRBJ2-6, the full variable domain is NAGVMQNPRHLVRRRGQEARLRCSPMKGHSHVYWYRQLPEEGLKFMVYLQKENIIDESGMPKERFSAEFPKEGPSILRIQQVVRGDSAAYFCASSPTVTASGANVLTFGAGSRLTVL.

The chain links TRBV5-4 to TRBJ1-3; D gene unclear. Germline V CDR1 and CDR2: SGHNT, YYREEE (reference sequence). V was trimmed by 0 bases and J by 0 bases, leaving 16 bases between them. The CDR3 sequence is 18 residues long. The CDR3 sequence: CASSLGPITSYSGNTIYF. CDR3 DNA: TGTGCCAGCAGCTTGGGCCCAATTACATCGTACTCTGGAAACACCATATATTTT.

This chain links TRBV15 with TRBJ2-7; 7 bases align to TRBD1. CDR3 size: 15 residues. Germline trimming cut 0 bases from V and 4 bases from J; bases unmatched to any gene: 6. CDR1 and CDR2 from the germline V gene are LNHNV and YYDKDF (reference sequence). The CDR3 DNA follows: TGTGCCACCAGCAGAGATAGGGGACAGTATTACGAGCAGTACTTC. This codes for CATSRDRGQYYEQYF.

The gene calls are TRBV28 and TRBJ1-2; perhaps TRBD1 as D (6 bases). The CDR3 is made up of 15 amino acids. In germline, CDR1 is MDHEN, CDR2 SYDVKM. The V end was cut by 3 bases, the J end by 4 bases, with 15 bases between. CDR3 in DNA: TGTGCCAGCAGTTTCCTGACAGGAGGAACCTATGGCTACACCTTC. This codes for CASSFLTGGTYGYTF.

The chain links TRBV12-3 or TRBV12-4 to TRBJ1-1, with 9 bases aligning to TRBD1. This CDR3 is built from 13 residues. After removal of 7 bases from V and 8 bases from J, the junction contained 8 bases not matched to a gene. CDR3 DNA sequence: TGTGCCAGCAAACTGGGACAGGGCCGGGAAGCTTTCTTT. This sequence encodes CASKLGQGREAFF.

The J gene is TRBJ1-1, the V gene TRBV5-1; tentatively, D is TRBD1 (5 bases). Trimming left V 2 bases short and J 1 base short, with 9 bases between. CDR1 and CDR2 (germline): SGHRS, YFSETQ. The CDR3 is 14 amino acids. As DNA, the CDR3 is TGCGCCAGCAGCTTTGAAAGGGGGAACACTGAAGCTTTCTTT. Translated, it gives CASSFERGNTEAFF.

This clone has just a few counts. The chain joins TRBV24-1 to TRBJ2-2; 7 nucleotides match TRBD1. With 1 base clipped from V and 3 bases from J, the junction kept 4 bases outside the gene matches. There are 16 residues in the CDR3. Germline V gene lookup returns CDR1 KGHDR and CDR2 SFDVKD. CDR3 residues: CATSDLGQGDTGELFF. In nucleotides, the CDR3 is TGTGCCACCAGTGATTTAGGCCAGGGGGACACCGGGGAGCTGTTTTTT.

This clone was counted between two and nine times. The chain combines TRBV29-1 with TRBJ1-2; D is perhaps TRBD1 (5 bases). The CDR3 contains 12 residues. V was shortened by 4 bases and J by 4 bases, with 10 bases between the two germline ends. CDR1 and CDR2 (germline): SQVTM, ANQGSEA. The chain's CDR3 is CSVVQGTYGYTF. CDR3 bases: TGCAGCGTTGTTCAGGGAACCTATGGCTACACCTTC.

J is TRBJ2-4 and V is TRBV7-2; D gene ambiguous. The CDR3 is 15 amino acids. The germline V and J ends were trimmed by 4 bases and 0 bases, with 10 bases remaining between them. From germline, CDR1 is SGHTA and CDR2 FQGNSA. CDR3 coding DNA: TGTGCCAGCAGCTCCCCAGGTATAGCCAAAAACATTCAGTACTTC. It codes for CASSSPGIAKNIQYF.

Comment on this clone: At one end, the junction sequence differs from germline, possibly due to a read error. The rearrangement uses TRBV2 and TRBJ1-6; D not resolved. The germline CDR1 and CDR2 sequences are SNHLY and FYNNEI. This CDR3 contains 14 residues. DNA for the CDR3: TGTGCCACCAGTCGAGGAAATGGTGACTCACCCCTCCACTTT. Amino acid sequence: CATSRGNGDSPLHF.

J is TRBJ2-5 and V is TRBV9, with 12 bases lining up with TRBD2. CDR1 SGDLS and CDR2 YYNGEE come from the germline V gene. CDR3 size: 16 residues. V trimming: 3 bases; J trimming: 0 bases; junction bases outside the gene matches: 3. The CDR3 region has the DNA TGTGCCAGCAGCGCAAGACTAGCGGGGGACCAAGAGACCCAGTACTTC. The encoded protein is CASSARLAGDQETQYF.

Here the CDR3 reads CASSFSSRGPNQPQHF. As DNA, the CDR3 is TGTGCCAGCAGTTTTTCTTCTCGCGGCCCCAATCAGCCCCAGCATTTT. The chain carries TRBV28 and TRBJ1-5, with unresolved D. Germline V gives CDR1 MDHEN, CDR2 SYDVKM. V was cut by 3 bases and J by 3 bases, with 15 bases left in between. The CDR3 sequence is 16 residues long.

The chain is built from TRBV27 and TRBJ2-1; D is uncertain. The CDR3 loop spans 11 amino acids. Germline V gives CDR1 MNHEY, CDR2 SMNVEV (reference sequence). Trimming pared 6 bases from V and 4 bases from J, leaving 4 bases between. The CDR3 sequence: CASSHYNEQFF. DNA of the CDR3: TGTGCCAGCAGCCATTACAATGAGCAGTTCTTC.

This clone occurred a few times. The chain recombines TRBV6-5 with TRBJ2-3, with TRBD2 matching over 12 bases. This CDR3 spans 15 amino acids. Germline V lookup: CDR1 MNHEY, CDR2 SVGAGI. With V trimmed by 5 bases and J by 4 bases, 4 bases remained unmatched. The CDR3 loop is CASSTGLAGPDTQYF. Written as DNA, the CDR3 is TGTGCCAGCAGTACGGGACTAGCGGGTCCAGATACGCAGTATTTT.

The genes are TRBV4-3 and TRBJ1-6; D is unresolved. The CDR3 contains 15 residues. Trimming shortened V by 0 bases and J by 8 bases, and 11 bases separated the two germline ends. CDR1 LGHNA and CDR2 YSLEER come from the germline V gene. The CDR3 reads CASSQEGRFDSPLHF. The CDR3 nucleotides read TGCGCCAGCAGCCAAGAGGGCAGGTTCGATTCACCCCTCCACTTT.

The chain has TRBV18 and TRBJ1-1; D unresolved. CDR3 size: 15 residues. In germline, CDR1 is KGHSH, CDR2 LQKENI. V lost 3 bases to trimming and J lost 1 base, with 12 bases between them. The CDR3 bases are TGTGCCAGCTCACCTGGCGGCAGCCCGAACACTGAAGCTTTCTTT. Translating it yields CASSPGGSPNTEAFF.

To note about this clone: A junction boundary mismatches the germline segment, possibly from a read error. V gene TRBV6-5 combines with J gene TRBJ1-5; possibly TRBD1 for D (5 bases). The CDR3 has 13 amino acids. Germline V gene sequence: CDR1 MNHEY, CDR2 SVGAGI. This chain's CDR3 is CASSYSAGSMVFF. The DNA of the CDR3 is TGTGCCAGCAGTTACTCGGCAGGGTCTATGGTATTTTTT.

V gene TRBV7-3 combines with J gene TRBJ1-1; the D gene is possibly TRBD1 (6 bases). Per the germline V gene, CDR1 is SGHTA and CDR2 is FQGTGA. Trimming cost V 6 bases and J 2 bases, with 10 bases left between them. The CDR3 covers 13 residues. The CDR3 loop reads CASRTDSNTEAFF. In DNA form, the CDR3 reads TGTGCCAGCAGGACGGACAGTAACACTGAAGCTTTCTTT.

The CDR3 here is CASSRGTGSTGELFF. CDR3 bases: TGTGCCAGTAGTAGGGGGACAGGGAGCACCGGGGAGCTGTTTTTT. J is TRBJ2-2 and V is TRBV19; TRBD1 matches at 9 bases. The germline V gene encodes CDR1 LNHDA and CDR2 SQIVND (reference sequence). The CDR3 runs to 15 residues. After removal of 4 bases from V and 4 bases from J, the junction contained 4 bases not matched to a gene.